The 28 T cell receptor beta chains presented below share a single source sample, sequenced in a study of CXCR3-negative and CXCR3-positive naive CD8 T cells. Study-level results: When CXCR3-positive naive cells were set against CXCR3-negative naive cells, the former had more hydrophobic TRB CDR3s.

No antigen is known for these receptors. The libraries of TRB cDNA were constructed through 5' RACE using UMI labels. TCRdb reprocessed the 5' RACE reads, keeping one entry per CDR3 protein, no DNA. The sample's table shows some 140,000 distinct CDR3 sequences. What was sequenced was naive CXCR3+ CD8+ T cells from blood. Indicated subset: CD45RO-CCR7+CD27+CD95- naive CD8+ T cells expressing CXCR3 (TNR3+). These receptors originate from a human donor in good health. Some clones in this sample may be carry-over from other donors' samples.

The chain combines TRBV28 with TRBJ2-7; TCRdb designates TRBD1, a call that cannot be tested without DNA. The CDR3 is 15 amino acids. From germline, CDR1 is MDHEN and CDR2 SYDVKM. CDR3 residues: CASNLSGTNTYEQYF.

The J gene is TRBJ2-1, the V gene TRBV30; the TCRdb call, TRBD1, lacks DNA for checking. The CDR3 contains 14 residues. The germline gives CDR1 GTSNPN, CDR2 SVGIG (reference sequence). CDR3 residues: CAWDRDLTVNEQFF.

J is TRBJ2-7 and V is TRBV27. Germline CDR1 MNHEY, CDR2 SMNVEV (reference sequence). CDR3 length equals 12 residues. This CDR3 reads CASSLSYGKQYF.

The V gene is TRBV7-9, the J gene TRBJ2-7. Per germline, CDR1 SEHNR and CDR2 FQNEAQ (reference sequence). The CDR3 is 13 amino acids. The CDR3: CASSRGGYYEQYF.

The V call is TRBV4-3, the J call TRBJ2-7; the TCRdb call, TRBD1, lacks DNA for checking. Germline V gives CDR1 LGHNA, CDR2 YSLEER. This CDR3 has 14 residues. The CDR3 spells CASSQGQGSYEQYF.

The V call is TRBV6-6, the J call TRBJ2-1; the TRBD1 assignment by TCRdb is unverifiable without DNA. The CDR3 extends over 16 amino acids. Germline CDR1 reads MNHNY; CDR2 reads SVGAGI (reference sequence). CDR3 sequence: CASSYSRDPVFNEQFF.

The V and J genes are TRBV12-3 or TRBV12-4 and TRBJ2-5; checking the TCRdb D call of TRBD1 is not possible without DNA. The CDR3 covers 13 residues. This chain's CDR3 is CASIPVLGETQYF.

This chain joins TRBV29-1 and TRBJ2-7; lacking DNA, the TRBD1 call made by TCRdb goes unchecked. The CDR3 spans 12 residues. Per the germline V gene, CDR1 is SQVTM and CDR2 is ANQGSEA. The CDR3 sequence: CSVEEGLNEQYF.

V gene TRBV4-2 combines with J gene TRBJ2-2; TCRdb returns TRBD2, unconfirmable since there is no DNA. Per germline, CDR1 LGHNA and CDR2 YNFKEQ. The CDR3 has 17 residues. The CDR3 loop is CASSQVSLSARNGELFF.

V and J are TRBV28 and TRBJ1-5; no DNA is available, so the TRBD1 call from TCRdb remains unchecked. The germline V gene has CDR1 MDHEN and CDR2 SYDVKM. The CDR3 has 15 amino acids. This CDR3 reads CASRPQGTRDQPQHF.

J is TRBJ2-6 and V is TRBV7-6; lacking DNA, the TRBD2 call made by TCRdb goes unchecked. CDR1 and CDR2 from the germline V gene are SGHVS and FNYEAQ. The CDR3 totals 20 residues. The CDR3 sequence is CASSPYRGSFTSSGANVLTF.

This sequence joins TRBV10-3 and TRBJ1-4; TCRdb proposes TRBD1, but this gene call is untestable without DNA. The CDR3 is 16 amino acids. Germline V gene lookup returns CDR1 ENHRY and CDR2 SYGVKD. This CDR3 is CAISDPQAKDREKLFF.

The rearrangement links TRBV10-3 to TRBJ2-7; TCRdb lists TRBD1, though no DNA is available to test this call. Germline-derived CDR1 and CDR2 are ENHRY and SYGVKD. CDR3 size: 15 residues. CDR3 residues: CAISEPGTGLYEQYF.

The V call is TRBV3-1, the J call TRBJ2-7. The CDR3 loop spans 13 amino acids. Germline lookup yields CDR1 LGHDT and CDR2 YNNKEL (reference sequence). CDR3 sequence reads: CASSHSYPYEQYF.

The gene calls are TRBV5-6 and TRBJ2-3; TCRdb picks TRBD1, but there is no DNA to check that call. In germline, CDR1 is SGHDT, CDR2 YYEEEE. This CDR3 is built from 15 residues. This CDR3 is CASSSPGPSTDTQYF.

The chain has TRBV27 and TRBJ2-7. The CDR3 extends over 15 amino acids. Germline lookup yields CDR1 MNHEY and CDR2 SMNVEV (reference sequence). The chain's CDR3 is CASSGSTGGSYEQYF.

The CDR3 spells CSVDMNTEAFF. The chain has TRBV29-1 and TRBJ1-1. CDR1 and CDR2 from the germline V gene are SQVTM and ANQGSEA. This CDR3 spans 11 amino acids.

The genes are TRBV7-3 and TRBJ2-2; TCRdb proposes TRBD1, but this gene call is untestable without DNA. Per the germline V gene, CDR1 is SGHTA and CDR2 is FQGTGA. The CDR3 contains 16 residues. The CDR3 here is CASSAAGTGYTGELFF.

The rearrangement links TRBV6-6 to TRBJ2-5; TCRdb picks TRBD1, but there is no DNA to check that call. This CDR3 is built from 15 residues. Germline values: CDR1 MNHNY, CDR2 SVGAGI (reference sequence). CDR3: CASSYTNRESETQYF.

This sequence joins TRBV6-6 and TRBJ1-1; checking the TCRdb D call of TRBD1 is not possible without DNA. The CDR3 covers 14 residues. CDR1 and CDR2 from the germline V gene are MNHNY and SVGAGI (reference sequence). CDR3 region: CASSYGAGATEAFF.

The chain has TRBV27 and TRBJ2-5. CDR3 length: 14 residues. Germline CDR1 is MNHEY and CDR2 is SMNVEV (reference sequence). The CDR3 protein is CASRDLVLPATQYF.

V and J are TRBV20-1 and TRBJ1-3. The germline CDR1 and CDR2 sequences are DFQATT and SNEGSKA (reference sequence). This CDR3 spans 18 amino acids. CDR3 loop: CSARDLGGLSPSGNTIYF.

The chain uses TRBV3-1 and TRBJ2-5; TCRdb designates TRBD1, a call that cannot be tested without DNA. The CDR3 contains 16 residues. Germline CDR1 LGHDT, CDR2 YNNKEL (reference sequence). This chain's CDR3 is CASSQGQGNSWVTQYF.

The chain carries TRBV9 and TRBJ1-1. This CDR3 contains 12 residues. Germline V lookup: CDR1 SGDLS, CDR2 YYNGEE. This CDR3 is CASSPLDTEAFF.

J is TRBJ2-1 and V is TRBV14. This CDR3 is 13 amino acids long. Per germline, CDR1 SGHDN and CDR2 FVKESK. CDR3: CATVPVNYNEQFF.

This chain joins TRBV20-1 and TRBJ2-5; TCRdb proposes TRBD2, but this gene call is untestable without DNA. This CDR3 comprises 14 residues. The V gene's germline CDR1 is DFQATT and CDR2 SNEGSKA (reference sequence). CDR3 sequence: CSARLAGVGETQYF.

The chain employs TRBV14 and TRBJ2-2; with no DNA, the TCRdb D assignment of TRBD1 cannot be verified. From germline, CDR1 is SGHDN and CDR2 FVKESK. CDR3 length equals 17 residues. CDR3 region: CASSLGIRQGLTGELFF. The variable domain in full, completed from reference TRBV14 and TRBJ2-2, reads EAGVTQFPSHSVIEKGQTVTLRCDPISGHDNLYWYRRVMGKEIKFLLHFVKESKQDESGMPNNRFLAERTGGTYSTLKVQPAELEDSGVYFCASSLGIRQGLTGELFFGEGSRLTVL.

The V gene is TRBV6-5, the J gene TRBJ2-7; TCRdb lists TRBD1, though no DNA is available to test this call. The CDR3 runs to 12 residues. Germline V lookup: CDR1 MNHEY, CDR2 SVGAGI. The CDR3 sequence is CASTSTVYEQYF.